What follows is one T cell receptor (beta chain) and its context. Its antigen is currently unknown. This specimen comes from a study of blood T cells in healthy people across ages. Study-wide results and caveats: A roughly linear age-dependent decrease characterized TCR beta diversity per million T cells. Greater diversity and more naive CD4+ cells were seen in long-lived donors than in aged donors.

Alongside a J-beta primer mix, a sample-barcoded 5' primer served in a second PCR lasting 7 to 11 cycles. TCRdb reprocessed the 5' RACE reads via MiXCR and lists one record per CDR3 protein. The table includes about 830,000 distinct CDR3 sequences, 58% detected once. Per sample, no less than 5 micrograms of total RNA were extracted. This CDR3 contains 13 residues. Germline V gives CDR1 DFQATT, CDR2 SNEGSKA (reference sequence). The junction had 2 bases not matched to a gene; V was cut back by 2 bases and J by 1 base. J is TRBJ2-7 and V is TRBV20-1, with 7 bases that match TRBD1. The material sequenced was blood. The receptor's source is a man aged 30 to 39 in good health. The CDR3 DNA sequence: TGCAGTGCTAGACCGGACAGGTCCTACGAGCAGTACTTC. It yields the protein CSARPDRSYEQYF.